The 16 T cell receptor beta chains below all came from one sample that was sequenced in a study of shared clonotypes between healthy human individuals. Naive-designated CD8 cells lacked CD45RO, were positively enriched for CCR7, and omitted terminally differentiated effector memory CD45RA+ cells. The data were produced by immunoSEQ multiplex PCR, yet TCRdb's version contains in-frame clones alone and is incomplete. The sample records about 2 million clones, about 95% being singletons. The sequenced sample was naive CD8+ T cells sorted from blood. These receptors all stem from a man between 18 and 29 years old in good health.

The chain carries TRBV4-1 and TRBJ2-7; D is unclear. CDR1 is MGHRA and CDR2 is YSYEKL in the germline V gene. The CDR3 spans 16 residues. V shed 2 bases and J shed 5 bases, with 19 bases lying between them. The CDR3 loop reads CASSQKVTTSSDEQYF. The CDR3 DNA reads TGCGCCAGCAGCCAAAAAGTCACTACCTCTAGTGACGAGCAGTACTTC.

The genes are TRBV29-1 and TRBJ1-2, with D tentatively TRBD1 (5 bases). Trimming shortened V by 3 bases and J by 12 bases, and 17 bases separated the two germline ends. This CDR3 is 12 amino acids long. Germline V lookup: CDR1 SQVTM, CDR2 ANQGSEA. The CDR3 spells CSVEGRGEVNTF. The CDR3 DNA follows: TGCAGCGTTGAGGGACGGGGGGAGGTTAACACCTTC.

The rearrangement uses TRBV28 and TRBJ1-2, with unresolved D. This CDR3 contains 15 residues. V lost 6 bases and J 3 bases, leaving 17 bases between the germline ends. Germline CDR1 is MDHEN and CDR2 is SYDVKM. This chain's CDR3 is CASSYPPEGDYGYTF. DNA for the CDR3: TGTGCCAGCAGCTACCCTCCGGAGGGAGACTATGGCTACACCTTC.

The chain is built from TRBV29-1 and TRBJ2-3; TRBD1 matches at 10 bases. This CDR3 is built from 15 residues. Germline CDR1 SQVTM, CDR2 ANQGSEA. Trimming took 3 bases from V and 7 from J; bases not matched to a gene: 10. The CDR3 region has the DNA TGCAGCGTTGATGACTGGGGACAGGGGTTTTATACGCAGTATTTT. Its translation is CSVDDWGQGFYTQYF.

This clone came up once. The chain uses TRBV5-1 and TRBJ2-1, with a weak D call TRBD2 (6 bases). The germline CDR1 and CDR2 sequences are SGHRS and YFSETQ. The CDR3 is made up of 13 amino acids. The V end was cut by 0 bases, the J end by 5 bases, with 6 bases between. CDR3 nucleotide sequence: TGCGCCAGCAGCTTGGAGCGGGACAATGAGCAGTTCTTC. This gives the protein CASSLERDNEQFF.

The rearrangement links TRBV27 to TRBJ2-1, with 9 nucleotides matching TRBD2. Germline loops: CDR1 MNHEY, CDR2 SMNVEV (reference sequence). Trimming took 2 bases from V and 9 from J; bases not matched to a gene: 8. The CDR3 is 15 residues long. The CDR3 coding sequence is TGTGCCAGCAGTTTAGGGGCTAGCGGGAAGAGTGAGCAGTTCTTC. This codes for CASSLGASGKSEQFF.

The genes are TRBV28 and TRBJ2-7, with 8 positions matching TRBD2. V shed 5 bases and J 4 bases; nucleotides not matched to a gene: 13. The CDR3 runs to 16 residues. Germline CDR1 is MDHEN and CDR2 is SYDVKM. Here the CDR3 reads CASSPVGLDWSYEQYF. The DNA of the CDR3 is TGTGCCAGCAGTCCGGTGGGACTAGATTGGTCGTACGAGCAGTACTTC.

The chain uses TRBV30 and TRBJ2-6, with D hard to call. CDR1 and CDR2 from the germline V gene are GTSNPN and SVGIG (reference sequence). The CDR3 length is 13 residues. CDR3 protein: CAETVSGANVLTF. The CDR3 DNA reads TGTGCTGAAACAGTCTCTGGGGCCAACGTCCTGACTTTC. Based on the CDR3 plus reference TRBV30 and TRBJ2-6, the full variable domain is SQTIHQWPATLVQPVGSPLSLECTVEGTSNPNLYWYRQAAGRGLQLLFYSVGIGQISSEVPQNLSASRPQDRQFILSSKKLLLSDSGFYLCAETVSGANVLTFGAGSRLTVL.

The chain carries TRBV19 and TRBJ2-1; possible D gene TRBD2, 6 bases. Germline loops: CDR1 LNHDA, CDR2 SQIVND (reference sequence). This CDR3 comprises 14 residues. Trimming left V 5 bases short and J 7 bases short, with 15 bases between. This CDR3 reads CASSQGDSRNEQFF. The CDR3 bases are TGTGCCAGTAGTCAAGGGGACTCGAGGAATGAGCAGTTCTTC.

The V gene is TRBV13, the J gene TRBJ2-3; 7 positions match TRBD2. The V gene's germline CDR1 is PRHDT and CDR2 FYEKMQ (reference sequence). The ends lost 5 bases at V and 4 bases at J; junction bases unmatched: 6. This CDR3 is built from 14 residues. In DNA form, the CDR3 reads TGTGCCAGCAGCACTCGGACTAGTGCAGATACGCAGTATTTT. It encodes CASSTRTSADTQYF.

This clone was observed once. The CDR3 spells CASSPSGGWTGELFF. The CDR3 nucleotides are TGTGCCAGCAGCCCGAGCGGGGGGTGGACCGGGGAGCTGTTTTTT. This chain connects TRBV7-6 to TRBJ2-2; TRBD2 matches 9 bases. This CDR3 is built from 15 residues. Germline trimming cut 5 bases from V and 5 bases from J; bases unmatched to any gene: 6. Germline V CDR1 and CDR2: SGHVS, FNYEAQ.

The genes are TRBV5-6 and TRBJ2-7; 8 nucleotides align to TRBD1. Trimming at V came to 4 bases and at J to 5 bases, leaving 11 bases not matched to a gene. Germline V lookup: CDR1 SGHDT, CDR2 YYEEEE. This CDR3 is 15 amino acids long. The CDR3 DNA reads as TGTGCCAGCAGCGAAGCCGGGACAGGTGCCGACGAGCAGTACTTC. Translating gives CASSEAGTGADEQYF.

The J gene is TRBJ1-2, the V gene TRBV19; D unclear. Trimming shortened V by 0 bases and J by 5 bases, and 19 bases separated the two germline ends. CDR1 is LNHDA and CDR2 is SQIVND in the germline V gene (reference sequence). This CDR3 contains 17 residues. The CDR3, as DNA: TGTGCCAGTAGTATAGATCGTTGGGTTTCTCACGGGTATGGCTACACCTTC. Protein product: CASSIDRWVSHGYGYTF.

The gene calls are TRBV13 and TRBJ2-2, with D tentatively TRBD2 (6 bases). The CDR3 contains 17 residues. The V end was cut by 1 base, the J end by 4 bases, with 16 bases between. Germline CDR1 and CDR2: PRHDT and FYEKMQ (reference sequence). In DNA form, the CDR3 reads TGTGCCAGCAGCTTAGAGGTTAGGGGACTCGGCACCGGGGAGCTGTTTTTT. It specifies CASSLEVRGLGTGELFF. Together with reference TRBV13 and TRBJ2-2, the CDR3 gives the full variable domain: AAGVIQSPRHLIKEKRETATLKCYPIPRHDTVYWYQQGPGQDPQFLISFYEKMQSDKGSIPDRFSAQQFSDYHSELNMSSLELGDSALYFCASSLEVRGLGTGELFFGEGSRLTVL.

The rearrangement joins TRBV18 to TRBJ2-5; TRBD1 aligns across 9 bases. The ends lost 2 bases at V and 5 bases at J; junction bases unmatched: 12. CDR3 length: 17 amino acids. Germline loops: CDR1 KGHSH, CDR2 LQKENI. The CDR3 DNA reads TGTGCCAGCTCACCAACTCGGGACAGGGTGTCCCTTGAGACCCAGTACTTC. Its translation: CASSPTRDRVSLETQYF.

The V call is TRBV5-1, the J call TRBJ1-3; 8 nucleotides agree with TRBD1. J lost 4 bases, V lost 0 bases, and 6 bases had no gene match. This CDR3 spans 16 amino acids. Germline lookup yields CDR1 SGHRS and CDR2 YFSETQ. CDR3 loop: CASSLDGRGHGNTIYF. The DNA of the CDR3 is TGCGCCAGCAGCTTGGATGGCAGGGGGCACGGAAACACCATATATTTT.